Below are 10 T cell receptor beta chains sequenced from a single sample in a study of cytomegalovirus exposure and HLA in healthy donors. The study ran its PCR with 60 Vbeta and 13 Jbeta primers. Assay used: immunoSEQ multiplex PCR; TCRdb lists only in-frame clones, some missing. Here the sample spans 180,000 or so clones, approximately 78% being singletons. Sequencing was done on a sample of PBMCs. Every receptor here comes from a woman in her 50s in good health and CMV-seropositive.

V gene TRBV28 combines with J gene TRBJ2-7; 8 bases agree with TRBD1. The CDR3 is 13 amino acids. The V segment lost 6 bases and the J segment 5 bases; nucleotides outside the gene matches: 6. CDR1 is MDHEN, CDR2 SYDVKM, per germline. As DNA, the CDR3 is TGTGCCAGCAGCCGGACAGGGACCGACGAGCAGTACTTC. Translated: CASSRTGTDEQYF. The variable domain in full, with the rest retrieved from reference TRBV28 and TRBJ2-7, is DVKVTQSSRYLVKRTGEKVFLECVQDMDHENMFWYRQDPGLGLRLIYFSYDVKMKEKGDIPEGYSVSREKKERFSLILESASTNQTSMYLCASSRTGTDEQYFGPGTRLTVT.

The genes are TRBV19 and TRBJ2-1; D possibly corresponds to TRBD2 (5 bases). V was shortened by 6 bases and J by 4 bases, with 10 bases between the two germline ends. Germline CDR1 and CDR2: LNHDA and SQIVND (reference sequence). This CDR3 comprises 13 residues. The CDR3 here is CASRVGVYNEQFF. For the CDR3, the DNA is TGTGCCAGTAGGGTGGGAGTTTACAATGAGCAGTTCTTC.

The chain carries TRBV19 and TRBJ1-6; TRBD1 matches at 10 bases. This CDR3 comprises 20 residues. J lost 0 bases, V lost 5 bases, and 13 bases had no gene match. Germline loops: CDR1 LNHDA, CDR2 SQIVND (reference sequence). The CDR3 loop is CASSVSGTGATSSYNSPLHF. The CDR3 region has the DNA TGTGCCAGTAGTGTCTCCGGGACAGGGGCAACAAGCTCCTATAATTCACCCCTCCACTTT.

This clone was counted once. V and J are TRBV18 and TRBJ2-5; no firm D call. The V end lost 5 bases, the J end lost 2 bases, and 9 bases lay between the germline ends. CDR3 length: 13 residues. Per germline, CDR1 KGHSH and CDR2 LQKENI. The CDR3 protein is CASSAARQETQYF. The CDR3 region has the DNA TGTGCCAGCTCAGCCGCCAGACAAGAGACCCAGTACTTC.

The chain has TRBV2 and TRBJ1-4; 10 bases are a match to TRBD1. The CDR3 runs 14 residues. J was trimmed by 8 bases and V by 5 bases; bases with no gene match: 5. Germline V CDR1 and CDR2: SNHLY, FYNNEI. The CDR3 loop reads CASSTGTGVEKLFF. The CDR3 DNA follows: TGTGCCAGCAGTACCGGGACAGGGGTGGAAAAACTGTTTTTT.

The V and J genes are TRBV5-1 and TRBJ2-3; no reliable D call. V was pared by 0 bases and J by 7 bases, with 18 bases between. Germline V gene data show CDR1 as SGHRS and CDR2 as YFSETQ. The CDR3 is made up of 16 amino acids. CDR3 DNA sequence: TGCGCCAGCAGCTTGGGTGCCTCGGTTAGAGGAAATACGCAGTATTTT. Translation: CASSLGASVRGNTQYF.

The genes are TRBV7-9 and TRBJ1-1; maybe TRBD1 (5 bases). Germline values: CDR1 SEHNR, CDR2 FQNEAQ (reference sequence). The CDR3 has 13 residues. The V end was cut by 3 bases, the J end by 5 bases, with 10 bases between. The DNA of the CDR3 is TGTGCCAGCAGCTTTACGGGGGTGACTGAAGCTTTCTTT. It yields the protein CASSFTGVTEAFF.

The chain uses TRBV5-1 and TRBJ2-3; D unclear. The CDR3 covers 15 residues. Deletions cut 0 bases from V and 2 bases from J, with 10 bases between. Germline CDR1 is SGHRS and CDR2 is YFSETQ. The CDR3 nucleotides are TGCGCCAGCAGCTTGGACGACTCCGCCACAGATACGCAGTATTTT. It yields the protein CASSLDDSATDTQYF.

V and J are TRBV11-2 and TRBJ2-2; possibly TRBD2 for D (5 bases). The ends were cut back, 1 base at V and 6 bases at J, with 15 bases in the middle. Germline CDR1 and CDR2: SGHAT and FQNNGV. CDR3 size: 16 residues. The CDR3 coding sequence is TGTGCCAGCAGCTTAGTAGTCCCCGGGGTCGCCGGGGAGCTGTTTTTT. This codes for CASSLVVPGVAGELFF. Full variable domain (remainder filled in from reference TRBV11-2 and TRBJ2-2): EAGVAQSPRYKIIEKRQSVAFWCNPISGHATLYWYQQILGQGPKLLIQFQNNGVVDDSQLPKDRFSAERLKGVDSTLKIQPAKLEDSAVYLCASSLVVPGVAGELFFGEGSRLTVL.

This clone was counted once. The rearrangement uses TRBV27 and TRBJ2-7, with 8 bases matching TRBD1. This CDR3 region has 14 residues. The germline V gene encodes CDR1 MNHEY and CDR2 SMNVEV (reference sequence). With V trimmed by 6 bases and J by 7 bases, 11 bases remained unmatched. CDR3 region: CASSPGTGVWEQYF. In DNA form, the CDR3 reads TGTGCCAGCAGCCCGGGGACAGGAGTCTGGGAGCAGTACTTC.